These 30 T cell receptor beta chains were all obtained from the same sample, sequenced in a study of cytomegalovirus exposure and HLA in healthy donors. Use of 60 Vbeta and 13 Jbeta primers characterized the PCR. Assay used: immunoSEQ multiplex PCR; TCRdb lists only in-frame clones, some missing. Its clone listing holds approximately 110,000 clones. The material sequenced was PBMCs. The receptors shown here come from a man between 25 and 39 years old in good health and CMV-seronegative.

This chain uses TRBV5-6 with TRBJ2-7, with 11 bases aligning to TRBD2. The CDR3 length is 15 residues. Unmatched junction bases numbered 9, after V lost 7 bases and J lost 3 bases. CDR1 is SGHDT, CDR2 YYEEEE, per germline. The chain's CDR3 is CASGLGTSGGYEQYF. In DNA form, the CDR3 reads TGTGCCAGCGGCCTGGGGACTAGCGGAGGCTACGAGCAGTACTTC.

V is TRBV13 and J is TRBJ2-1; tentatively, D is TRBD2 (5 bases). The V end lost 1 base, the J end lost 8 bases, and 15 bases lay between the germline ends. The germline V gene encodes CDR1 PRHDT and CDR2 FYEKMQ (reference sequence). This CDR3 has 15 residues. CDR3: CASSLVIASRDEQFF. CDR3 bases: TGTGCCAGCAGCTTAGTGATAGCGAGTAGGGATGAGCAGTTCTTC.

The chain uses TRBV5-1 and TRBJ1-1; 10 nucleotides agree with TRBD1. Germline V gene sequence: CDR1 SGHRS, CDR2 YFSETQ. The J segment lost 0 bases and the V segment lost 4 bases, leaving 9 bases of the junction unmatched. The CDR3 runs to 17 residues. CDR3 amino acids: CASSPGQGGAMNTEAFF. As DNA, the CDR3 is TGCGCCAGCAGCCCAGGACAGGGGGGCGCGATGAACACTGAAGCTTTCTTT.

The chain has TRBV6-4 and TRBJ2-4; 9 nucleotides match TRBD2. The CDR3 is 17 amino acids. In germline, CDR1 is MRHNA, CDR2 SNTAGT. The V gene end was trimmed by 9 bases and the J gene end by 4 bases; junction bases not matched to a gene: 16. CDR3 sequence: CASPGTSSWRNKNIQYF. Written as DNA, the CDR3 is TGTGCCAGTCCCGGGACTAGCTCCTGGAGAAATAAAAACATTCAGTACTTC.

V and J are TRBV7-2 and TRBJ2-2; D possibly corresponds to TRBD1 (6 bases). The CDR3 runs 14 residues. Germline CDR1 reads SGHTA; CDR2 reads FQGNSA. Trimming left V 1 base short and J 8 bases short, with 11 bases between. Here the CDR3 DNA reads TGTGCCAGCAGCTTAGTCGAGGGGGTAGGGGAGCTGTTTTTT. Translating it yields CASSLVEGVGELFF.

This rearrangement joins TRBV30 to TRBJ2-2, with 11 positions matching TRBD2. There are 15 residues in the CDR3. Per germline, CDR1 GTSNPN and CDR2 SVGIG (reference sequence). V dropped 5 bases and J dropped 5; count of bases not matched to a gene: 7. In nucleotides, the CDR3 is TGTGCCTGGGAACTAGCGGGAGTAGGAACCGGGGAGCTGTTTTTT. Its translation: CAWELAGVGTGELFF.

The chain links TRBV6-5 to TRBJ2-7; 8 bases match TRBD1. V was pared by 2 bases and J by 10 bases, with 10 bases of the junction left unmatched. Germline CDR1 is MNHEY and CDR2 is SVGAGI. CDR3 length: 14 residues. In nucleotides, the CDR3 is TGTGCCAGCAGTTACGGTACAGGGGGGTCTGAACAGTACTTC. This codes for CASSYGTGGSEQYF.

For the CDR3, the DNA is TGCGCCAGCAGCCCTAGCGGGAGGTCAGGGACCGGGGAGCTGTTTTTT. This codes for CASSPSGRSGTGELFF. The rearrangement joins TRBV5-1 to TRBJ2-2; TRBD2 matches at 11 bases. The CDR3 contains 16 residues. Germline CDR1 and CDR2: SGHRS and YFSETQ. Unmatched junction bases numbered 7, after V lost 4 bases and J lost 5 bases.

The rearrangement joins TRBV25-1 to TRBJ1-1; TRBD1 matches 8 bases. J was trimmed by 2 bases and V by 1 base; bases with no gene match: 3. Germline values: CDR1 MGHDK, CDR2 SYGVNS. This CDR3 contains 15 residues. The CDR3 bases are TGTGCCAGCAGTGAATGGACAGGGATTAACACTGAAGCTTTCTTT. This translates into CASSEWTGINTEAFF.

The J gene is TRBJ1-2, the V gene TRBV10-3; 9 bases are a match to TRBD1. Per the germline V gene, CDR1 is ENHRY and CDR2 is SYGVKD. The CDR3 has 16 residues. After removal of 4 bases from V and 0 bases from J, the junction contained 6 bases not matched to a gene. The CDR3 protein is CAISGGTGRTNYGYTF. CDR3 DNA: TGTGCCATCAGTGGAGGGACAGGGCGAACTAACTATGGCTACACCTTC.

The genes are TRBV11-2 and TRBJ1-1, with D perhaps TRBD1 (5 bases). The germline V gene has CDR1 SGHAT and CDR2 FQNNGV. V gave up 2 bases and J gave up 1 base, with 11 bases separating them. This CDR3 region has 15 residues. CDR3 DNA: TGTGCCAGCAGCTTATGGAGTGGGGCGAACACTGAAGCTTTCTTT. Its translation: CASSLWSGANTEAFF.

V is TRBV10-2 and J is TRBJ2-7; 8 bases line up with TRBD2. The CDR3 is made up of 14 amino acids. V dropped 4 bases and J dropped 5; count of bases not matched to a gene: 7. CDR1 WSHSY and CDR2 SAAADI come from the germline V gene. The DNA of the CDR3 is TGCGCCAGCAGTGCCAGCGGGAGTTTTCACGAGCAGTACTTC. It specifies CASSASGSFHEQYF.

The chain couples TRBV30 to TRBJ1-2; possible D gene TRBD1, 5 bases. This CDR3 is 11 amino acids long. Per germline, CDR1 GTSNPN and CDR2 SVGIG (reference sequence). DNA of the CDR3: TGTGCTCAACGGGGGAGTCATGGCTACACCTTC. Its translation: CAQRGSHGYTF.

The chain is built from TRBV4-3 and TRBJ2-1, with a possible D match to TRBD2 (6 bases). Trimming pared 0 bases from V and 10 bases from J, leaving 22 bases between. CDR3 length: 17 amino acids. Germline CDR1 and CDR2: LGHNA and YSLEER. CDR3 residues: CASSQDGTPRGRIEQFF. Here the CDR3 DNA reads TGCGCCAGCAGCCAAGATGGGACCCCTCGTGGGAGGATCGAGCAGTTCTTC.

The chain is built from TRBV2 and TRBJ1-2; D possibly corresponds to TRBD1 (5 bases). CDR3 length equals 17 residues. The V gene's germline CDR1 is SNHLY and CDR2 FYNNEI. Trimming removed 0 bases from V and 0 bases from J, with 14 bases in between. This CDR3 reads CASSEAVFRVANYGYTF. The DNA of the CDR3 is TGTGCCAGCAGTGAAGCAGTTTTCAGGGTGGCTAACTATGGCTACACCTTC.

The rearrangement links TRBV9 to TRBJ2-1; TRBD2 matches at 14 bases. The CDR3 spans 20 residues. Germline V CDR1 and CDR2: SGDLS, YYNGEE. J gave up 9 bases and V 6 bases, and 23 bases lay outside the gene matches. The chain's CDR3 is CASNSPKDSGLAGDLGEQFF. CDR3 nucleotides: TGTGCCAGCAATTCCCCCAAGGACTCGGGACTAGCGGGAGATTTGGGTGAGCAGTTCTTC.

V and J are TRBV27 and TRBJ2-1; 9 nucleotides align to TRBD2. The junction had 7 bases not matched to a gene; V was cut back by 6 bases and J by 4 bases. Germline CDR1 is MNHEY and CDR2 is SMNVEV (reference sequence). The CDR3 length is 15 residues. DNA of the CDR3: TGTGCCAGCAGCCGACTAGCGGACGTTTACAATGAGCAGTTCTTC. It is translated as CASSRLADVYNEQFF.

The chain uses TRBV6-5 and TRBJ1-1; tentatively, D is TRBD1 (6 bases). CDR1 is MNHEY and CDR2 is SVGAGI in the germline V gene. Trimming cost V 2 bases and J 1 base, with 8 bases left between them. The CDR3 is 14 amino acids. The CDR3 nucleotides read TGTGCCAGCAGTTACAGGGACACGAACACTGAAGCTTTCTTT. Protein: CASSYRDTNTEAFF.

The chain uses TRBV2 and TRBJ1-4, with D hard to call. Germline CDR1 is SNHLY and CDR2 is FYNNEI. The V end lost 4 bases, the J end lost 6 bases, and 9 bases lay between the germline ends. The CDR3 is 13 residues long. The CDR3 DNA reads as TGTGCCAGCAGTGGGCAGGCTTATGAAAAACTGTTTTTT. Translated: CASSGQAYEKLFF.

A remark on this clone: The same CDR3 arises from other DNA sequences in this sample as well. This rearrangement joins TRBV5-1 to TRBJ1-4, with a possible D match to TRBD1 (5 bases). Germline values: CDR1 SGHRS, CDR2 YFSETQ. The CDR3 extends over 15 amino acids. The V end was cut by 2 bases, the J end by 0 bases, with 8 bases between. For the CDR3, the DNA is TGCGCCAGCAGCTTCGAAGGGGCAACTAATGAAAAACTGTTTTTT. This gives the protein CASSFEGATNEKLFF.

The V gene is TRBV5-5, the J gene TRBJ2-2; D is unclear. V was shortened by 0 bases and J by 0 bases, with 9 bases between the two germline ends. Germline V gene lookup returns CDR1 SGHKS and CDR2 YYEKEE (reference sequence). This CDR3 has 16 amino acids. The CDR3 spells CASSLGPVSNTGELFF. DNA for the CDR3: TGTGCCAGCAGCTTGGGGCCCGTTTCGAACACCGGGGAGCTGTTTTTT.

The chain employs TRBV19 and TRBJ1-4, with D possibly being TRBD1 (6 bases). Germline lookup yields CDR1 LNHDA and CDR2 SQIVND (reference sequence). The CDR3 contains 14 residues. V was pared by 6 bases and J by 3 bases, with 11 bases between. The DNA for the CDR3 is TGTGCCAGTAGACTCAGGGGAGCTAATGAAAAACTGTTTTTT. Translated, it gives CASRLRGANEKLFF.

The chain employs TRBV28 and TRBJ2-7, with 10 bases identical to TRBD1. Looked up from germline, CDR1 is MDHEN and CDR2 is SYDVKM. The CDR3 extends over 16 amino acids. The J segment lost 6 bases and the V segment lost 2 bases, leaving 10 bases of the junction unmatched. CDR3 DNA sequence: TGTGCCAGCAGTTTAGCCTCCGGGACAGGGGCCCTCGAGCAGTACTTC. Amino acids: CASSLASGTGALEQYF.

As to this clone: The germline gene is not matched at one end of the junction; a read error may be the cause. This rearrangement joins TRBV4-2 to TRBJ1-1, with D perhaps matching TRBD1 (6 bases). From germline, CDR1 is LGHNA and CDR2 YNFKEQ. This CDR3 is 14 amino acids long. The CDR3 bases are TGTGCCAGCAGTCCAAGTGTCAGGGACACTAAAGCTTTCTTT. Its protein product is CASSPSVRDTKAFF.

The rearrangement joins TRBV6-1 to TRBJ2-7; 7 nucleotides align to TRBD2. The V and J ends lost 6 bases and 2 bases, in that order; junction bases with no gene match: 7. The CDR3 extends over 14 amino acids. Germline V CDR1 and CDR2: MNHNS, SASEGT. CDR3 nucleotides: TGTGCCAGCAGCCTGAGCGGGACGCCCTACGAGCAGTACTTC. It yields the protein CASSLSGTPYEQYF.

The V call is TRBV5-1, the J call TRBJ1-2; the D is unclear. CDR1 is SGHRS, CDR2 YFSETQ, per germline. The germline V and J ends were trimmed by 4 bases and 4 bases, with 14 bases remaining between them. This CDR3 has 14 residues. CDR3 residues: CASSRGPGGYGYTF. In nucleotides, the CDR3 is TGCGCCAGCAGCCGTGGTCCTGGAGGCTATGGCTACACCTTC.

The V gene is TRBV10-3, the J gene TRBJ1-1; D unresolved. Trimming shortened V by 3 bases and J by 7 bases, and 12 bases separated the two germline ends. The CDR3 contains 13 residues. CDR1 is ENHRY, CDR2 SYGVKD, per germline. For the CDR3, the DNA is TGTGCCATCAGTGACGACAACGCGCATGAAGCTTTCTTT. Its protein product is CAISDDNAHEAFF.

Details on this clone: A junction boundary mismatches the germline segment, possibly from a read error. The chain has TRBV25-1 and TRBJ2-4; 10 bases match TRBD1. The CDR3 is 15 residues long. The germline V gene encodes CDR1 MGHDK and CDR2 SYGVNS. Here the CDR3 reads CASSESGTGDRKLNF. The CDR3 coding sequence is TGTGCCAGCAGTGAATCCGGGACAGGGGACCGTAAGTTAAACTTC.

The chain is built from TRBV9 and TRBJ2-1, with D possibly being TRBD2 (5 bases). V dropped 4 bases and J dropped 9 bases, with 11 bases sitting between them. This CDR3 has 12 residues. The germline V gene has CDR1 SGDLS and CDR2 YYNGEE. CDR3 sequence: CASSSRGPEQFF. The CDR3 bases are TGTGCCAGCAGCTCCCGCGGGCCTGAGCAGTTCTTC.

This chain joins TRBV27 and TRBJ1-1; the match to TRBD1 covers 7 bases. CDR1 and CDR2 from the germline V gene are MNHEY and SMNVEV (reference sequence). The CDR3 has 13 residues. V dropped 3 bases and J dropped 6; count of bases not matched to a gene: 4. The CDR3 bases are TGTGCCAGCAGTTTCATCAGGGGGGCTGAAGCTTTCTTT. Translated: CASSFIRGAEAFF.